Listed below are T cell receptor beta chains from one sample, sequenced in a study of blood T cell repertoires in COVID-19. Some clones are missing from TCRdb's copy, which holds only in-frame ones; the method was immunoSEQ multiplex PCR. The repertoire holds hundreds of thousands of clones, with 70% to 90% as singletons. Input material: PBMCs or T cells enriched from blood (not recorded which). The receptors here all came from a young woman with acute COVID-19. The CDR3 runs from the conserved cysteine through the conserved F or W. A D gene is named only where the DNA matches it firmly. Clone size is not always given. Where it is, it says once, few, many or a class for expanded clones.

d_call j_call v_call clone_size cdr3_nt cdr3_aa
TRBD1 TRBJ1-2 TRBV18 - TGTGCCAGCTCATCCGGGACAGACTATGGCTACACCTTC CASSSGTDYGYTF
TRBD1 TRBJ2-1 TRBV7-8 - TGTGCCAGCAGCCATCCCCGACAGGGGGTAACCAATGAGCAGTTCTTC CASSHPRQGVTNEQFF
- TRBJ2-6 TRBV5-1 once TGCGCCAGCGGGAACAGGGATGGGGCCAACGTCCTGACTTTC CASGNRDGANVLTF
- TRBJ1-2 TRBV28 - TGTGCCAGCAGGTCAGGGTATGGCTACACCTTC CASRSGYGYTF
- TRBJ1-5 TRBV5-5 - TGTGCCAGCAGCCACGGGACATTGCACCAGCCCCAGCATTTT CASSHGTLHQPQHF
TRBD1 TRBJ1-3 TRBV4-2 - TGTGCCAGCAGCCCCCGGACAGGGACTGGAAACACCATATATTTT CASSPRTGTGNTIYF
- TRBJ1-1 TRBV21-1 - TGTGCCAGCAGCAAAGAGAGCGAGAGCACTGAAGCTTTCTTT CASSKESESTEAFF
- TRBJ1-1 TRBV2 - TGTGCCAGCAGCCAGGGACTGAAGAACACTGAAGCTTTCTTT CASSQGLKNTEAFF
TRBD2 TRBJ2-1 TRBV30 - TGTGCCTGGACACGCGGGGGTTTGGGTTTCAATGAGCAGTTCTTC CAWTRGGLGFNEQFF
TRBD1 TRBJ2-1 TRBV29-1 - TGCAGCGTTCGTAAGGGTGCCCCGGGACAGGTGCAGTTCTTC CSVRKGAPGQVQFF
TRBD1 TRBJ1-2 TRBV6-1 - TGTGCCAGCAGTGAAGTAGGGGGCCCTAGCTATGGCTACACCTTC CASSEVGGPSYGYTF
- TRBJ2-2 TRBV7-9 - TGTGCCAGCAGCATAACGGGGGTCACAGGACTGTTTTTT CASSITGVTGLFF
TRBD2 TRBJ2-1 TRBV20-1 - TGCAGTGCTAGTGCGAGGTTGGCTGGACTAGCATCGGCCGGCTCCTACAATGAGCAGTTCTTC CSASARLAGLASAGSYNEQFF
- TRBJ1-1 TRBV29-1 - TGCAGCGCGACGGACACCACTGAAGCTTTCTTT CSATDTTEAFF
TRBD1 TRBJ1-1 TRBV27 - TGTGCCAGCAGACGACAGGGGCTGCGGTTTCGGGACTTCCCGAACACTGAAGCTTTCTTT CASRRQGLRFRDFPNTEAFF
- TRBJ2-7 TRBV25-1 - TGTGCCAGCAGTGAAGGAGAATACGAGCAGTACTTC CASSEGEYEQYF
- TRBJ2-2 TRBV12-5 - TGTGCTAGTGGTTTGGTATCAGGGGCGGTCGGGGAGCTGTTTTTT CASGLVSGAVGELFF
TRBD1 TRBJ1-5 TRBV3-1/TRBV3-2 - TGTGCCAGCAGCCAAGCGGGGACAGGGACGGGCAATCAGCCCCAGCATTTT CASSQAGTGTGNQPQHF
TRBD1 TRBJ1-3 TRBV5-1 once TGCGCCAGCAGCTCCCTTCCCTCCGGGACAGGATCTGGAAACACCATATATTTT CASSSLPSGTGSGNTIYF
- TRBJ1-1 TRBV4-1 - TGCGCCAGCAGCCGGGACACCCTCAGGAGCACTGAAGCTTTCTTT CASSRDTLRSTEAFF
TRBD1 TRBJ2-6 TRBV28 - TGTGCCAGCACCCCGACAGGGGGGGCCAACGTCCTGACTTTC CASTPTGGANVLTF
- TRBJ1-5 TRBV11-3 - TGTGCCAGCACCGGACACCAATATCAGCCCCAGCATTTT CASTGHQYQPQHF
- TRBJ2-2 TRBV2 - TGTGCCAGCACGAGCAACGGGGAGCTGTTTTTT CASTSNGELFF
- TRBJ1-2 TRBV25-1 few TGTGCCAGCAGGGCCGGGGGGTTTCTGAGTGGCTACACCTTC CASRAGGFLSGYTF
- TRBJ2-3 TRBV16 - TGTGCCAGCAGCCCCACTTCCCCCACAGATACGCAGTATTTT CASSPTSPTDTQYF
TRBD1 TRBJ2-3 TRBV5-5 - TGTGCCAGCAGCTCTAAAACAGGGGCGAGCACAGATACGCAGTATTTT CASSSKTGASTDTQYF
- TRBJ1-2 TRBV29-1 - TGCAGCGTTGGACAGTACTCTGGCTACACCTTC CSVGQYSGYTF
TRBD2 TRBJ2-5 TRBV9 - TGTGCCAGCAGCCCGACCAACTTACTAGCGAAAGAGACCCAGTACTTC CASSPTNLLAKETQYF
TRBD1 TRBJ1-1 TRBV14 - TGTGCCAGCAGCCTGGCGGGACAGGGCACTGAAGCTTTCTTT CASSLAGQGTEAFF
- TRBJ1-2 TRBV27 - TGTGCCAGCAGTTTGGCCGAGGGAGTCTATGGCTACACCTTC CASSLAEGVYGYTF
- TRBJ2-7 TRBV7-2 - TGTGCCAGCAGCTTAGTTGGCGCGGGGTACGAGCAGTACTTC CASSLVGAGYEQYF
TRBD2 TRBJ2-2 TRBV10-2 - TGCGCCAGCAGGGCGTTAGCGGGGCCCGGGGAGCTGTTTTTT CASRALAGPGELFF
- TRBJ2-7 TRBV7-2 - TGTGCCAGCAGCTCGACCCCACTTAGGGGCGAGCAGTACTTC CASSSTPLRGEQYF
TRBD1 TRBJ1-2 TRBV27 - TGTGCCAGCAGTCCCCGCCACATAACAGGGGGTGGGTATGGCTACACCTTC CASSPRHITGGGYGYTF
- TRBJ1-4 TRBV2 few TGTGCCAGCAGTGAGGGCGAAAAACTGTTTTTT CASSEGEKLFF
TRBD2 TRBJ2-3 TRBV3-1/TRBV3-2 - TGTGCCAGCAGCCTCCGACTAGCCCCTAGCACAGATACGCAGTATTTT CASSLRLAPSTDTQYF
- TRBJ1-5 TRBV5-1 - TGCGCCAGCAGCTTGGCTACAGGCGAGGCTCAGCCCCAGCATTTT CASSLATGEAQPQHF
TRBD1 TRBJ2-7 TRBV4-3 - TGCGCCAGCAGCGAACACCGGGACAGGGTCTACGAGCAGTACTTC CASSEHRDRVYEQYF
TRBD1 TRBJ1-2 TRBV27 - TGTGCCAGCAGTTTAGACAGGGAACACTATGGCTACACCTTC CASSLDREHYGYTF
- TRBJ1-2 TRBV5-1 - TGCGCCAGCAGGGCCGAGGGTGGAGGTGGCTACACCTTC CASRAEGGGGYTF
TRBD1 TRBJ1-5 TRBV3-1/TRBV3-2 - TGTGCCAGCAGCCAAAAGGGACAGGTCAGGTTCCAGCCCCAGCATTTT CASSQKGQVRFQPQHF
- TRBJ1-2 TRBV28 - TGTGCCAGCAGCTCCGGGACTGACTTCTACACCTTC CASSSGTDFYTF
- TRBJ1-1 TRBV3-1/TRBV3-2 - TGTGCCAGCAGCCAAGGGGCGGGTAGTGGCACTGAAGCTTTCTTT CASSQGAGSGTEAFF
TRBD1 TRBJ2-1 TRBV5-1 - TGCGCCAGCAGGACCGGGACAGGCTCCTGGGATGAGCAGTTCTTC CASRTGTGSWDEQFF
- TRBJ2-2 TRBV11-2 - TGTGCCAGCAGCTTAATCGGGGACACCGGGGAGCTGTTTTTT CASSLIGDTGELFF
TRBD1 TRBJ2-5 TRBV18 - TGTGCCAGCTCAAGGGACAGCCAAGAGACCCAGTACTTC CASSRDSQETQYF
TRBD1 TRBJ1-3 TRBV2 - TGTGCCAGCAGTGAAGGGACAGGAGGAAACACCATATATTTT CASSEGTGGNTIYF
TRBD1 TRBJ2-5 TRBV29-1 - TGCAGCGCAGGACAGGATCAAGAGACCCAGTACTTC CSAGQDQETQYF
TRBD1 TRBJ1-1 TRBV7-9 - TGTGCCAGCAGCTTAGCCCTGGGACAGGACACTGAAGCTTTCTTT CASSLALGQDTEAFF